The source of this T cell receptor (beta chain) is a study of T-cell memory formation after mild COVID-19. Overall study results and limits: Among clones contracting day 15 to 85, CD4/CD8 was balanced, whereas later expanders leaned CD4+.

This clonotype was seen a few times. Its matching antigen is unknown. TCRdb fed the 5' RACE reads into MiXCR, producing one record per CDR3 protein. The top ten hold 21% of the sample, which has some 310,000 distinct CDR3 sequences, around 20% seen once. The CDR3 runs to 16 residues. Germline trimming cut 5 bases from V and 3 bases from J; bases unmatched to any gene: 8. The sequence was obtained from a man between 18 and 29 years old who had mild COVID-19 (a few samples of this study predate the infection). Cell type and time point are not known. Sequenced: PBMCs or a T cell subset sorted from them (not recorded which). The rearrangement links TRBV12-3 or TRBV12-4 to TRBJ1-5; the match to TRBD1 covers 9 bases. The CDR3 coding sequence is TGTGCCAGCAGTGGCATCACAGGGGGCTTCAATCAGCCCCAGCATTTT. Encoded protein: CASSGITGGFNQPQHF.